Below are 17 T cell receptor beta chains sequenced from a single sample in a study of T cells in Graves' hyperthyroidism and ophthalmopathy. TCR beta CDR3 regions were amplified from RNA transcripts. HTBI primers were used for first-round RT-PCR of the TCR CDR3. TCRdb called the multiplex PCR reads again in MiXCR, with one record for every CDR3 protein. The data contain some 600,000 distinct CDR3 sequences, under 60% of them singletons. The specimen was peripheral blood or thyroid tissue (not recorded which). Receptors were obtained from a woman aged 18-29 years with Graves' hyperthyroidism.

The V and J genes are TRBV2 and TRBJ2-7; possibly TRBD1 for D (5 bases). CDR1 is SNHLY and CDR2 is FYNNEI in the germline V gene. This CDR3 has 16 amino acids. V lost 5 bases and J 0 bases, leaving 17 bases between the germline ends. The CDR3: CASSLSARVASYEQYF. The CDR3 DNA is TGTGCCAGCAGTTTATCGGCCAGGGTAGCCTCCTACGAGCAGTACTTC. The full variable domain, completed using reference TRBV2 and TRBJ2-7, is EPEVTQTPSHQVTQMGQEVILRCVPISNHLYFYWYRQILGQKVEFLVSFYNNEISEKSEIFDDQFSVERPDGSNFTLKIRSTKLEDSAMYFCASSLSARVASYEQYFGPGTRLTVT.

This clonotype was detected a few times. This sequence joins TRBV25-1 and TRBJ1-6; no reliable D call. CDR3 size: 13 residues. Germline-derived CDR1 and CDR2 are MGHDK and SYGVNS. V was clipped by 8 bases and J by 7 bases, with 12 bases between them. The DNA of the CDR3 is TGTGCCAGCTCAATACAGCAGAATTCACCCCTCCACTTT. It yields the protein CASSIQQNSPLHF.

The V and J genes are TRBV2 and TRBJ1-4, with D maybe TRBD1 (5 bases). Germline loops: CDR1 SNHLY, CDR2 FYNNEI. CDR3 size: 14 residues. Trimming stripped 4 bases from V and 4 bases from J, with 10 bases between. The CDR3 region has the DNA TGTGCCAGCAGTGTCGGAGGGGTTAATGAAAAACTGTTTTTT. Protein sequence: CASSVGGVNEKLFF.

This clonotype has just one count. CDR3 sequence: CSARVSGRPQETQYF. The CDR3 DNA reads TGCAGTGCTAGAGTTAGCGGGAGGCCCCAAGAGACCCAGTACTTC. The chain combines TRBV20-1 with TRBJ2-5; 10 nucleotides align to TRBD2. The CDR3 runs 15 residues. Germline V CDR1 and CDR2: DFQATT, SNEGSKA (reference sequence). J lost 1 base, V lost 1 base, and 3 bases had no gene match.

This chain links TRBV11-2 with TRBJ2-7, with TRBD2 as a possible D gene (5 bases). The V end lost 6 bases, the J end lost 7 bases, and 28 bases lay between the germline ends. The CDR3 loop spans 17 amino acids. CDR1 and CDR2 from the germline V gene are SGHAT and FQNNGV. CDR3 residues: CASSYSPLTGMAWEQYF. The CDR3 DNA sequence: TGTGCCAGCAGTTACTCCCCCTTGACGGGGATGGCCTGGGAGCAGTACTTC.

The CDR3 is CATSDSQGTSGRRIGEQYF. DNA of the CDR3: TGTGCCACCAGTGATTCCCAGGGGACTAGCGGGAGAAGGATCGGCGAGCAGTACTTC. The chain has TRBV24-1 and TRBJ2-7, with TRBD2 identical over 14 bases. J gave up 6 bases and V 2 bases, and 14 bases lay outside the gene matches. The CDR3 consists of 19 residues. Germline V gene lookup returns CDR1 KGHDR and CDR2 SFDVKD.

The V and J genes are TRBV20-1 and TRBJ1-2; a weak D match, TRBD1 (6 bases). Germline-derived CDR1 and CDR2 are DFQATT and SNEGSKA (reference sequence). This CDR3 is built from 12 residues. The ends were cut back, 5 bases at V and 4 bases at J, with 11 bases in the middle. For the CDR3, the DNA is TGCAGTGCTGGGGAGGGGGGCTATGGCTACACCTTC. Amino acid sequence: CSAGEGGYGYTF.

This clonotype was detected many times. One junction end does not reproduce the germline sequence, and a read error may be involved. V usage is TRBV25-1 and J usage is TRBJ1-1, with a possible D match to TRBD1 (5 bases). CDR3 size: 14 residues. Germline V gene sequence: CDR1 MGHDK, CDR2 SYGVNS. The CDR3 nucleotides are TGCGCCAGCAGTGAGTTGGCGGGGGGTACTGAAGCTTTCTTT. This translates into CASSELAGGTEAFF.

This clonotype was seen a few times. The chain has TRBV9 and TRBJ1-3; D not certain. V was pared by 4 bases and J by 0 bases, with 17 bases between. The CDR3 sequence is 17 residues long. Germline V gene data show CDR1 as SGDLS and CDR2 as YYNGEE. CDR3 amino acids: CASSQEVDYFSGNTIYF. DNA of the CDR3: TGTGCCAGCAGCCAAGAAGTCGACTACTTCTCTGGAAACACCATATATTTT.

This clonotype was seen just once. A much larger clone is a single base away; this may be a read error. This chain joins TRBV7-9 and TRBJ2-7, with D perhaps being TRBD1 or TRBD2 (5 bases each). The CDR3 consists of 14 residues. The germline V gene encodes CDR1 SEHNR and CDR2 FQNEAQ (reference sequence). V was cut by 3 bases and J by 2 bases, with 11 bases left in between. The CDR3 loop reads CASSFWDGTYEQYF. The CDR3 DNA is TGTGCCAGCAGCTTTTGGGACGGAACCTACGAGCAGTACTTC.

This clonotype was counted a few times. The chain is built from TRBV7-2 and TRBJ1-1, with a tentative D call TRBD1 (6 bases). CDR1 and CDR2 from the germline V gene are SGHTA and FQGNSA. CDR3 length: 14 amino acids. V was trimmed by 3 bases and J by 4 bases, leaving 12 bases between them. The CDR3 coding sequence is TGTGCCAGCAGCTTGTCGGGGACAAGCACTGAAGCTTTCTTT. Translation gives CASSLSGTSTEAFF.

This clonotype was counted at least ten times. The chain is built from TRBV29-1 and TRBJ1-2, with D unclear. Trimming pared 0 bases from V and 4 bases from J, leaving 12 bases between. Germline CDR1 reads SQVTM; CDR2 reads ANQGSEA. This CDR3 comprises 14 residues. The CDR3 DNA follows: TGCAGCGTTGAAGATCGGGTGAAGCGCTATGGCTACACCTTC. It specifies CSVEDRVKRYGYTF.

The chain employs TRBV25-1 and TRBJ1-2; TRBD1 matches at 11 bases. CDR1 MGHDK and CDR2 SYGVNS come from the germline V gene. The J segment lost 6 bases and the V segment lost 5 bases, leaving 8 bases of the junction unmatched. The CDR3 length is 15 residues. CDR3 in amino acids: CASSYGDRGSNGYTF. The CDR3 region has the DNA TGTGCCAGCAGTTACGGGGACAGGGGGTCGAATGGCTACACCTTC.

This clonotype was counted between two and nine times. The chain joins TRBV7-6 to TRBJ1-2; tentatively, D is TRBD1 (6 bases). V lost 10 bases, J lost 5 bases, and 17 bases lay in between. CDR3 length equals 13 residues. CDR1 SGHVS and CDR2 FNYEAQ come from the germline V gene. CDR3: CATGTGGRYGYTF. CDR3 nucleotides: TGTGCCACCGGCACCGGGGGCAGATATGGCTACACCTTC.

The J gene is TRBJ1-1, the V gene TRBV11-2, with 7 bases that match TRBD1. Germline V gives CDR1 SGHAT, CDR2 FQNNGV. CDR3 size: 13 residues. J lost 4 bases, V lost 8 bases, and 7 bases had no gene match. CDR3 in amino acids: CASHLSGGTEAFF. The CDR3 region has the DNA TGTGCCAGCCACCTCTCAGGGGGCACTGAAGCTTTCTTT. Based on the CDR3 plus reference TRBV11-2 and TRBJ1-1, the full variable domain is EAGVAQSPRYKIIEKRQSVAFWCNPISGHATLYWYQQILGQGPKLLIQFQNNGVVDDSQLPKDRFSAERLKGVDSTLKIQPAKLEDSAVYLCASHLSGGTEAFFGQGTRLTVV.

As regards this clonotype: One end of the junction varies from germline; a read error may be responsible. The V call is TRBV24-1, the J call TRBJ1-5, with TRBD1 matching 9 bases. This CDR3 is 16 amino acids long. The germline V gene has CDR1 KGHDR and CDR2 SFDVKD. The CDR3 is CASSLGGTGNLQPQHF. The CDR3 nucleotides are TGTGCCAGCAGTTTAGGAGGGACAGGGAATCTTCAGCCCCAGCATTTT.

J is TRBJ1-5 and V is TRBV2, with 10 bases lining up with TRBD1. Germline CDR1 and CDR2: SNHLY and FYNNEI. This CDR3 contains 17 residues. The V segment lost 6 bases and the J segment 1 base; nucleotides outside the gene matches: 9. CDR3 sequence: CASRMDRGAISNQPQHF. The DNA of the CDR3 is TGTGCCAGCAGGATGGACAGGGGGGCCATAAGCAATCAGCCCCAGCATTTT.